This record looks at one T cell receptor (beta chain) sequence and its context. Sequencing was performed with immunoSEQ multiplex PCR; in TCRdb, only in-frame clones are kept and a portion is missing. The table has about 50,000 clones, approximately 94% seen once. Germline V gene sequence: CDR1 SGHAT, CDR2 FQNNGV. The CDR3 runs 15 residues. V trimming: 1 base; J trimming: 9 bases; junction bases outside the gene matches: 7. These data originate in a study of T cell changes during pregnancy in multiple sclerosis. This receptor was obtained from a female donor with multiple sclerosis, enrolled in a pregnancy study. This chain connects TRBV11-2 to TRBJ2-1, with TRBD2 matching 9 bases. The material was CD4+ T cells from peripheral blood mononuclear cells, obtained before pregnancy. In DNA, the CDR3 is TGTGCCAGCAGCTTAGTTGGGACTAGCTCCGGTGAGCAGTTCTTC. It encodes CASSLVGTSSGEQFF.